This T cell receptor beta chain was obtained from a study of cytomegalovirus exposure and HLA in healthy donors. Study conclusions and caveats: In a later analysis, a missense DCLRE1C variant was linked to TCR beta V- and J-gene trimming.

Unrecorded immune exposures were likely, despite nominal health at sampling. The germline CDR1 and CDR2 sequences are SGHDN and FVKESK. Trimming removed 0 bases at V and 3 bases at J, with 15 bases between. This CDR3 region has 16 residues. A multiplex PCR was run with 60 Vbeta primers and 13 Jbeta primers. Some clones are missing from TCRdb's copy, which holds only in-frame ones; the method was immunoSEQ multiplex PCR. Counted here are roughly 150,000 clones, nearly 70% occurring once; the ten biggest clones make up about 10%. Comment on this clone: Its antigen is not identified.

The sample was PBMCs. This TCR came from a man between 25 and 39 years old in good health and CMV-seropositive. The chain carries TRBV14 and TRBJ2-7, with D perhaps TRBD2 (6 bases). The CDR3: CASSQDSTRESYEQYF. The DNA for the CDR3 is TGTGCCAGCAGCCAAGATTCGACTAGGGAAAGCTACGAGCAGTACTTC.